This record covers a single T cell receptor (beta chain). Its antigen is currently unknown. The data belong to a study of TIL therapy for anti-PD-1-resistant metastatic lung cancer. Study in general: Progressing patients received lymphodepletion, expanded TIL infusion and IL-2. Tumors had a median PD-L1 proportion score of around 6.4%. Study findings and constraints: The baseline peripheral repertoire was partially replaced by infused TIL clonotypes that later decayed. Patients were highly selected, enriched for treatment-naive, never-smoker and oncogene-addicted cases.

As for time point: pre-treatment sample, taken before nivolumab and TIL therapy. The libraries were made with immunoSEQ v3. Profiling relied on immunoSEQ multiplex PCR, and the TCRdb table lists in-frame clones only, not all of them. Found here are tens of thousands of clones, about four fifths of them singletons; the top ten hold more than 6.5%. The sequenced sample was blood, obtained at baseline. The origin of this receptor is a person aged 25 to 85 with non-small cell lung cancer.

This CDR3 reads CATSRATQGTYEQYF. CDR3 DNA: TGTGCCACCAGCAGGGCAACACAGGGAACCTACGAGCAGTACTTC. V is TRBV15 and J is TRBJ2-7; D perhaps matches TRBD1 (6 bases). This CDR3 has 15 amino acids. The V end lost 3 bases, the J end lost 2 bases, and 14 bases lay between the germline ends. CDR1 is LNHNV and CDR2 is YYDKDF in the germline V gene (reference sequence).